This record concerns one T cell receptor (beta chain) sequence. Its specific antigen is unknown. No much larger clone exists at a distance of one base, and base qualities are not known. In Seattle, one collaborating source enrolled patients while the infection was active and tracked those patients longitudinally over the course of disease. Collaborating institutions collected whole blood in K2EDTA tubes following their own protocols. Collaborator samples were shipped for TCRbeta analysis as frozen whole blood, isolated PBMCs, or DNA extracted from either sample type. The junction shows trimming of 1 base on V and 4 bases on J, plus 12 bases between the germline ends. Reading the germline V gene gives CDR1 SNHLY and CDR2 FYNNEI. The CDR3 sequence holds 15 residues, the cysteine and phenylalanine included. Only the CDR3 DNA stays, 45 bases, in frame from base 1. This record belongs to a study of blood T cell repertoires in COVID-19 (dated by TCRdb to about 2020). Broadly, across the study: The collaborator samples originated in the United States, Italy and Spain and spanned the acute and convalescent phases of COVID-19. The material from the prospective study consisted of cDNA or gDNA derived from T cells, B-cell-depleted T cells, or PBMCs. Deeply sampled blood TCRbeta repertoires from subjects exposed to, actively infected with, or recovered from COVID-19 were included in the dataset. The repertoires were released in a freely available public database meant as a resource for research on the immune response to SARS-CoV-2. The samples were drawn from two sources: the first 160 participants of the ongoing ImmuneRACE study, and 1,000 to 1,500 subjects contributed by 6 global collaborators. The sample metadata nearly always contained a de-identified subject ID, COVID-19 status, age in years and sex. Where HLA class I and class II types were available, the types were taken from metadata supplied by the sample provider, not from assay-based typing.

TCRbeta CDR3 regions were amplified from genomic DNA by means of the immunoSEQ Assay, a bias-controlled multiplex PCR. For the original study's pipeline: Nucleated cell counts per sample were estimated from amplification of reference gene primers within the assay. Sequence reads were collapsed and filtered to measure the absolute abundance of every unique TCRbeta CDR3 rearrangement. For each sample, productive Simpson clonality was calculated by taking the square root of Simpson's diversity index across productive rearrangements. Not all clones reach the TCRdb copy of this immuneACCESS table, which keeps in-frame sequences only. Checked studies attribute under half of the gap to unresolved V genes and leave the rest unexplained. V and J calls and clone size follow that table, whereas D and trimming were derived from the DNA. The sample profile shows a few hundred thousand clones; 90% of them were found once. The ten most abundant clones make up approximately 6.8% of the sample.

Beyond this particular receptor, the publication reports: How much clinical and demographic metadata was included differed by source and by participant, and the metadata was provided uncurated.

The sequence was obtained from a woman younger than 45 with COVID-19, enrolled during active disease. The sequenced material came from peripheral blood. Rearrangement joined TRBV2 to TRBJ2-3; the best D guess is TRBD1, with 5 bases matching. The CDR3 protein is CASSEEAGLPDTQYF. The DNA is TGTGCCAGCAGTGAAGAGGCAGGGTTACCAGATACGCAGTATTTT.